Given below is one TCR beta chain in context. Sequencing was performed with immunoSEQ multiplex PCR; in TCRdb, only in-frame clones are kept and a portion is missing. This table has around 2,100,000 clones, approximately 94% appearing once. This entry is derived from a study of shared clonotypes between healthy human individuals. CD8 cells classed as naive were CD45RO-negative and positively selected for CCR7, excluding terminally differentiated effector memory CD45RA+ cells. V was pared by 1 base and J by 0 bases, with 10 bases between. Germline CDR1 is MNHGY and CDR2 is SAAAGT. CDR3 length: 15 amino acids.

The sequenced sample was naive CD8+ T cells sorted from blood. The chain links TRBV6-8 to TRBJ2-7; no reliable D call. This TCR came from a man between 18 and 35 years old in good health. The chain's CDR3 is CASSYWRQHSYEQYF. The CDR3 DNA follows: TGTGCCAGCAGTTACTGGAGACAACACTCCTACGAGCAGTACTTC.